The next 26 T cell receptor beta chains were all read from a single sample in a study of blood T cell repertoires in COVID-19. Method: immunoSEQ multiplex PCR; TCRdb's copy keeps in-frame clones and lacks some. The data contain tens of thousands of clones, 88% of them singletons. Sequenced sample: peripheral blood. The receptor source for this set is a human donor in a cohort sampled during active COVID-19.

The rearrangement joins TRBV6-6 to TRBJ1-2; perhaps TRBD1 as D (6 bases). The CDR3 consists of 13 residues. Trimming cost V 6 bases and J 4 bases, with 12 bases left between them. Germline assignment: CDR1 MNHNY and CDR2 SVGAGI (reference sequence). CDR3 protein: CASRPGQSYGYTF. The CDR3 DNA reads as TGTGCCAGCAGACCCGGACAGAGCTATGGCTACACCTTC.

The chain carries TRBV11-2 and TRBJ1-2, with TRBD1 matching over 7 bases. Trimming removed 1 base from V and 3 bases from J; junction bases left unmatched: 8. Per germline, CDR1 SGHAT and CDR2 FQNNGV. The CDR3 is 16 amino acids. The CDR3 coding sequence is TGTGCCAGCAGCTTAGTTCAGGGGGTCTTGGACTATGGCTACACCTTC. Translation: CASSLVQGVLDYGYTF.

The rearrangement links TRBV18 to TRBJ2-2; perhaps TRBD2 as D (6 bases). Trimming left V 3 bases short and J 3 bases short, with 14 bases between. Germline assignment: CDR1 KGHSH and CDR2 LQKENI. The CDR3 is 16 residues long. CDR3 protein: CASSPSGRGDTGELFF. The DNA for the CDR3 is TGTGCCAGCTCACCTTCCGGGAGAGGGGACACCGGGGAGCTGTTTTTT.

This chain uses TRBV6-2 or TRBV6-3 with TRBJ2-7; the match to TRBD2 covers 14 bases. The V gene's germline CDR1 is MNHEY and CDR2 SVGEGT. With V trimmed by 6 bases and J by 4 bases, 5 bases remained unmatched. CDR3 length: 15 residues. As DNA, the CDR3 is TGTGCCAGCAGCCAAGGGACTAGCGGGAGTTACGAGCAGTACTTC. Translating gives CASSQGTSGSYEQYF.

The chain has TRBV10-1 and TRBJ2-1, with D possibly being TRBD1 (5 bases). Germline lookup yields CDR1 WNHNN and CDR2 SYGVQD (reference sequence). There are 13 residues in the CDR3. Trimming shortened V by 0 bases and J by 9 bases, and 9 bases separated the two germline ends. In nucleotides, the CDR3 is TGCGCCAGCAGTGAGTCAGGGGTAGTTGAGCAGTTCTTC. It yields the protein CASSESGVVEQFF.

The chain recombines TRBV7-7 with TRBJ1-1; a possible D gene is TRBD1 (5 bases). Germline CDR1 SSHAT, CDR2 FNYEAQ (reference sequence). The CDR3 covers 12 residues. V lost 4 bases and J lost 6, with 9 bases in between. The DNA for the CDR3 is TGTGCCAGCAGCTACGGGGGACCTGAAGCTTTCTTT. Its translation: CASSYGGPEAFF.

The V and J genes are TRBV10-1 and TRBJ2-2, with D hard to call. Germline V gene lookup returns CDR1 WNHNN and CDR2 SYGVQD (reference sequence). Trimming left V 5 bases short and J 5 bases short, with 12 bases between. The CDR3 covers 14 residues. CDR3 coding DNA: TGCGCCAGCAGTACAAGACAAGGAACCGGGGAGCTGTTTTTT. Amino acids: CASSTRQGTGELFF.

The chain combines TRBV14 with TRBJ1-1; tentatively, D is TRBD1 (5 bases). Trimming cost V 4 bases and J 6 bases, with 6 bases left between them. The CDR3 is 11 amino acids. The germline CDR1 and CDR2 sequences are SGHDN and FVKESK. The CDR3 DNA follows: TGTGCCAGCAGCCCGGGGGCTGAAGCTTTCTTT. Translation: CASSPGAEAFF.

The chain links TRBV3-1 (or the pseudogene TRBV3-2) to TRBJ2-3, with a weak D call TRBD2 (5 bases). This CDR3 is built from 18 residues. Deletions cut 1 base from V and 0 bases from J, with 17 bases between. The germline CDR1 and CDR2 sequences are LGHDT and YNNKEL (reference sequence). DNA for the CDR3: TGTGCCAGCAGCCAAGTTATGAGGCTAGCCGCTAGCACAGATACGCAGTATTTT. Its translation is CASSQVMRLAASTDTQYF.

V and J are TRBV4-2 and TRBJ2-7, with D perhaps TRBD1 (6 bases). The CDR3 length is 14 residues. The ends were cut back, 0 bases at V and 3 bases at J, with 9 bases in the middle. Germline loops: CDR1 LGHNA, CDR2 YNFKEQ. The CDR3 is CASSQDVGGYEQYF. DNA for the CDR3: TGTGCCAGCAGCCAAGATGTAGGGGGCTACGAGCAGTACTTC.

The CDR3 reads CASSVAPGQSSGANVLTF. The DNA for the CDR3 is TGTGCCAGCAGCGTGGCACCGGGACAGAGCTCTGGGGCCAACGTCCTGACTTTC. This chain connects TRBV9 to TRBJ2-6; TRBD1 aligns across 7 bases. Germline V gives CDR1 SGDLS, CDR2 YYNGEE. Trimming cost V 2 bases and J 0 bases; bases outside gene matches: 8. There are 18 residues in the CDR3.

V gene TRBV7-9 combines with J gene TRBJ2-3, with TRBD2 matching over 9 bases. Germline V CDR1 and CDR2: SEHNR, FQNEAQ (reference sequence). The V and J ends lost 3 bases and 2 bases, in that order; junction bases with no gene match: 3. The CDR3 is 15 residues long. The CDR3 bases are TGTGCCAGCAGCTTCGCGGGGGGGCCCACAGATACGCAGTATTTT. Translating it yields CASSFAGGPTDTQYF.

The CDR3 DNA reads TGTGCCAGCAGTGAAACCCCCGGGACTAGCGGGGGGGAAGAGACCCAGTACTTC. Protein: CASSETPGTSGGEETQYF. The chain uses TRBV2 and TRBJ2-5; 16 bases fit TRBD2. Trimming at V came to 2 bases and at J to 3 bases, leaving 6 bases not matched to a gene. CDR3 length: 18 amino acids. Germline values: CDR1 SNHLY, CDR2 FYNNEI.

This clone was picked up a small number of times. The CDR3, as DNA: TGTGCCAGCAGCCCCGAGAGAGAGCAGTTCTTC. It codes for CASSPEREQFF. The genes are TRBV7-9 and TRBJ2-1; unclear D gene. Trimming took off 5 bases at V and 10 bases at J, with 9 bases between the two ends. CDR1 is SEHNR and CDR2 is FQNEAQ in the germline V gene (reference sequence). There are 11 residues in the CDR3.

The V and J genes are TRBV24-1 and TRBJ1-5, with a possible D match to TRBD1 (5 bases). V lost 5 bases to trimming and J lost 4 bases, with 11 bases between them. Germline V gives CDR1 KGHDR, CDR2 SFDVKD. The CDR3 runs to 14 residues. The chain's CDR3 is CATSGARGNQPQHF. CDR3 in DNA: TGTGCCACCAGTGGGGCTAGGGGAAATCAGCCCCAGCATTTT.

The chain has TRBV7-9 and TRBJ2-1; 8 bases map to TRBD2. This CDR3 comprises 14 residues. Trimming cost V 2 bases and J 6 bases; bases outside gene matches: 3. The germline V gene has CDR1 SEHNR and CDR2 FQNEAQ (reference sequence). The CDR3 is CASSLNAGGNEQFF. CDR3 DNA: TGTGCCAGCAGCTTAAATGCGGGAGGCAATGAGCAGTTCTTC.

The V gene is TRBV14, the J gene TRBJ2-5; D unresolved. The CDR3 consists of 12 residues. Germline CDR1 and CDR2: SGHDN and FVKESK. V lost 2 bases, J lost 3 bases, and 4 bases lay in between. CDR3 loop: CASSQFKETQYF. The DNA of the CDR3 is TGTGCCAGCAGCCAATTCAAAGAGACCCAGTACTTC. The whole variable domain, filled in from reference TRBV14 and TRBJ2-5, reads EAGVTQFPSHSVIEKGQTVTLRCDPISGHDNLYWYRRVMGKEIKFLLHFVKESKQDESGMPNNRFLAERTGGTYSTLKVQPAELEDSGVYFCASSQFKETQYFGPGTRLLVL.

The chain joins TRBV28 to TRBJ2-7; 9 positions agree with TRBD2. The CDR3 totals 14 residues. V dropped 1 base and J dropped 3; count of bases not matched to a gene: 1. Germline values: CDR1 MDHEN, CDR2 SYDVKM. The CDR3 DNA follows: TGTGCCAGCAGTTTATCTAGCGGGATCTACGAGCAGTACTTC. It is translated as CASSLSSGIYEQYF.

This rearrangement joins TRBV7-3 to TRBJ1-1; perhaps TRBD1 as D (6 bases). Germline V CDR1 and CDR2: SGHTA, FQGTGA. The length of the CDR3 is 15 residues. V shed 2 bases and J shed 1 base, with 11 bases lying between them. As DNA, the CDR3 is TGTGCCAGCAGCTTACAGGGGAAGGGGAACACTGAAGCTTTCTTT. This translates into CASSLQGKGNTEAFF. Together with reference TRBV7-3 and TRBJ1-1, the CDR3 gives the full variable domain: GAGVSQTPSNKVTEKGKYVELRCDPISGHTALYWYRQSLGQGPEFLIYFQGTGAADDSGLPNDRFFAVRPEGSVSTLKIQRTERGDSAVYLCASSLQGKGNTEAFFGQGTRLTVV.

The chain links TRBV5-6 to TRBJ2-1; maybe TRBD2 (7 bases). The V end lost 1 base, the J end lost 9 bases, and 14 bases lay between the germline ends. This CDR3 contains 14 residues. CDR1 is SGHDT, CDR2 YYEEEE, per germline. CDR3 loop: CASSLRGGGGEQFF. The CDR3 region has the DNA TGTGCCAGCAGCTTGCGAGGGGGAGGGGGTGAGCAGTTCTTC.

The chain employs TRBV10-2 and TRBJ1-1; 7 positions agree with TRBD1. J gave up 0 bases and V 6 bases, and 10 bases lay outside the gene matches. This CDR3 region has 16 residues. The germline V gene has CDR1 WSHSY and CDR2 SAAADI. The CDR3 here is CASRDRPKSLNTEAFF. CDR3 nucleotides: TGCGCCAGCAGGGACAGGCCCAAGTCTCTGAACACTGAAGCTTTCTTT.

This rearrangement joins TRBV6-4 to TRBJ2-1, with 9 bases identical to TRBD2. V dropped 3 bases and J dropped 9; count of bases not matched to a gene: 6. CDR1 is MRHNA and CDR2 is SNTAGT in the germline V gene. The CDR3 consists of 14 residues. The CDR3 DNA reads TGTGCCAGCAGTGAAGCGGGGGGCCACGGTGAGCAGTTCTTC. As protein: CASSEAGGHGEQFF.

This chain links TRBV5-1 with TRBJ2-7; D gene ambiguous. CDR1 is SGHRS, CDR2 YFSETQ, per germline. This CDR3 is 13 amino acids long. V lost 0 bases and J 4 bases, leaving 8 bases between the germline ends. In DNA, the CDR3 is TGCGCCAGCAGCTTGGGTGGGCGTTACGAGCAGTACTTC. Protein: CASSLGGRYEQYF.

This chain uses TRBV12-3 or TRBV12-4 with TRBJ1-2; perhaps TRBD1 as D (6 bases). Trimming shortened V by 2 bases and J by 8 bases, and 12 bases separated the two germline ends. This CDR3 spans 13 amino acids. CDR3 nucleotides: TGTGCCAGCAGTTTATCTACAGGGCGCGGCTACACCTTC. This translates into CASSLSTGRGYTF.

This sequence joins TRBV7-9 and TRBJ1-6; no reliable D call. V was clipped by 2 bases and J by 12 bases, with 17 bases between them. CDR3 length equals 15 residues. Germline V CDR1 and CDR2: SEHNR, FQNEAQ (reference sequence). The CDR3, as DNA: TGTGCCAGCAGCTTAAATTCGGGGTCCTCTGGACCCCTCCACTTT. Translation gives CASSLNSGSSGPLHF. Full variable domain (outside the CDR3, taken from reference TRBV7-9 and TRBJ1-6): DTGVSQNPRHKITKRGQNVTFRCDPISEHNRLYWYRQTLGQGPEFLTYFQNEAQLEKSRLLSDRFSAERPKGSFSTLEIQRTEQGDSAMYLCASSLNSGSSGPLHFGNGTRLTVT.

The chain uses TRBV7-2 and TRBJ1-5, with 8 bases matching TRBD1. The V gene end was trimmed by 5 bases and the J gene end by 4 bases; junction bases not matched to a gene: 10. This CDR3 contains 16 residues. Germline V gene lookup returns CDR1 SGHTA and CDR2 FQGNSA. CDR3 DNA: TGTGCCAGCAGCCCACTAGGACAGGGAACAAATCAGCCCCAGCATTTT. Translating gives CASSPLGQGTNQPQHF.